The sequence of this T cell receptor (beta chain) was determined in a study of T cells in Graves' hyperthyroidism and ophthalmopathy. CDR1 and CDR2 from the germline V gene are ENHRY and SYGVKD. This CDR3 comprises 13 residues. Trimming took off 10 bases at V and 4 bases at J, with 13 bases between the two ends. Authors of the study amplified TCR beta CDR3 regions from RNA transcripts. Carried out on the TCR CDR3, a first-round RT-PCR used the HTBI primer set. TCRdb re-called the multiplex PCR reads with MiXCR, one entry per CDR3 protein. The data contain around 700,000 distinct CDR3 sequences, roughly a sixth of them singletons. In this sample, this clonotype turned up a few times.

The chain uses TRBV10-3 and TRBJ1-4; a possible D gene is TRBD1 (6 bases). Specimen: blood. This clonotype originated in a woman in her fifties or sixties with Graves' hyperthyroidism that later progressed to Graves' ophthalmopathy. CDR3 DNA: TGTGCCACGCAGGGGAGCGGTAATGAAAAACTGTTTTTT. The encoded protein is CATQGSGNEKLFF.